These 14 T cell receptor beta chains were sequenced from one sample in a study of T and B cells in COVID-19 patients. TRB was amplified from approximately 250-480 ng of blood genomic DNA. Multiplex PCR with BIOMED2 TRB-A/B primer pools amplified TRB rearrangements. TCRdb reanalysed the multiplex PCR reads using MiXCR and keeps one entry per CDR3 protein. This table has some 11,000 distinct CDR3 sequences, around a third appearing once. What was sequenced was blood. These receptors all stem from a human donor with active COVID-19.

The chain carries TRBV14 and TRBJ1-1; unclear D gene. The CDR3 is made up of 12 amino acids. With 5 bases removed from V and 5 bases from J, the gap between germline ends came to 9 bases. Germline V CDR1 and CDR2: SGHDN, FVKESK. CDR3 nucleotide sequence: TGTGCCAGCAGCGGTCGGGGAACTGAAGCTTTCTTT. Translated, it gives CASSGRGTEAFF.

V usage is TRBV6-5 and J usage is TRBJ1-1; TRBD1 matches 7 bases. Losses at the gene ends were 5 bases for V and 0 bases for J; bases not matched to a gene: 12. Germline V gives CDR1 MNHEY, CDR2 SVGAGI. The CDR3 is made up of 17 amino acids. CDR3 coding DNA: TGTGCCAGCAGTAGGGGGCCTTACGGGGGGATGAACACTGAAGCTTTCTTT. It is translated as CASSRGPYGGMNTEAFF.

The chain uses TRBV4-1 and TRBJ1-3; D remains ambiguous. Germline loops: CDR1 MGHRA, CDR2 YSYEKL. This CDR3 has 15 residues. Trimming left V 0 bases short and J 5 bases short, with 11 bases between. Here the CDR3 DNA reads TGCGCCAGCAGCCAAGATGGCATCGCAAGAAACACCATATATTTT. This codes for CASSQDGIARNTIYF.

The rearrangement uses TRBV27 and TRBJ2-3; 10 nucleotides agree with TRBD2. The CDR3 consists of 15 residues. Germline CDR1 reads MNHEY; CDR2 reads SMNVEV (reference sequence). V lost 2 bases, J lost 3 bases, and 2 bases stayed unmatched. The CDR3 region is CASSLGTSATDTQYF. The CDR3 nucleotides are TGTGCCAGCAGTTTAGGGACTAGCGCAACAGATACGCAGTATTTT.

By frequency in the sample, this clonotype is medium-sized. V gene TRBV29-1 combines with J gene TRBJ1-1; D call uncertain. Germline V gives CDR1 SQVTM, CDR2 ANQGSEA. This CDR3 is built from 16 residues. V lost 4 bases and J lost 0, with 18 bases in between. The CDR3 DNA reads TGCAGCGTTGTTGGCTTCTTACGGGCACTGAACACTGAAGCTTTCTTT. It is translated as CSVVGFLRALNTEAFF.

The sample holds one count of this clonotype. The chain links TRBV2 to TRBJ1-5; D is ambiguous. The CDR3 consists of 14 residues. V lost 1 base, J lost 3 bases, and 7 bases lay in between. Per the germline V gene, CDR1 is SNHLY and CDR2 is FYNNEI. The CDR3 loop reads CASSEGTYNQPQHF. For the CDR3, the DNA is TGTGCCAGCAGTGAAGGGACCTACAATCAGCCCCAGCATTTT. Supplemented by reference TRBV2 and TRBJ1-5, the full variable domain reads EPEVTQTPSHQVTQMGQEVILRCVPISNHLYFYWYRQILGQKVEFLVSFYNNEISEKSEIFDDQFSVERPDGSNFTLKIRSTKLEDSAMYFCASSEGTYNQPQHFGDGTRLSIL.

By frequency in the sample, this clonotype is medium-sized. The rearrangement links TRBV19 to TRBJ2-1; 15 bases match TRBD2. The CDR3 spans 18 residues. The trim removed 5 bases at V and 6 bases at J, leaving 11 bases unmatched. The germline gives CDR1 LNHDA, CDR2 SQIVND (reference sequence). The chain's CDR3 is CASSYRTSGGVFVNEQFF. CDR3 nucleotide sequence: TGTGCCAGTAGTTACCGGACTAGCGGGGGGGTTTTCGTCAATGAGCAGTTCTTC.

This clonotype is labeled medium-sized (0.01 to 0.1%). V usage is TRBV12-3 or TRBV12-4 and J usage is TRBJ2-1; 15 bases are a match to TRBD2. This CDR3 spans 15 amino acids. V lost 1 base to trimming and J lost 8 bases; unmatched junction nucleotides: 0. The CDR3 DNA reads as TGTGCCAGCAGTTTAGGGACTAGCGGGGGGGATGAGCAGTTCTTC. Amino acid sequence: CASSLGTSGGDEQFF.

The chain uses TRBV12-3 or TRBV12-4 and TRBJ2-3; the match to TRBD2 covers 8 bases. The CDR3 has 15 residues. Unmatched junction bases numbered 6, after V lost 4 bases and J lost 3 bases. The CDR3 nucleotides read TGTGCCAGCAGTTCGAGCGGGGGTGGGACAGATACGCAGTATTTT. Translation gives CASSSSGGGTDTQYF.

In this sample, this clonotype turned up a few times. The chain recombines TRBV15 with TRBJ1-5; possibly TRBD1 for D (5 bases). The CDR3 covers 14 residues. V was clipped by 0 bases and J by 4 bases, with 7 bases between them. CDR1 and CDR2 (germline): LNHNV, YYDKDF (reference sequence). In DNA, the CDR3 is TGTGCCACCAGCAGAGACAGGGTGAATCAGCCCCAGCATTTT. This sequence encodes CATSRDRVNQPQHF. The entire variable domain, with the rest obtained from reference TRBV15 and TRBJ1-5, is as follows: DAMVIQNPRYQVTQFGKPVTLSCSQTLNHNVMYWYQQKSSQAPKLLFHYYDKDFNNEADTPDNFQSRRPNTSFCFLDIRSPGLGDTAMYLCATSRDRVNQPQHFGDGTRLSIL.

This clonotype qualifies as medium-sized (0.01 to 0.1%). The chain carries TRBV30 and TRBJ2-7; TRBD1 agrees at 9 bases. Germline V CDR1 and CDR2: GTSNPN, SVGIG (reference sequence). The CDR3 spans 15 residues. The V segment lost 3 bases and the J segment 3 bases; nucleotides outside the gene matches: 9. The CDR3: CAWRAKDRGSYEQYF. The CDR3, as DNA: TGTGCCTGGAGAGCTAAGGACAGGGGTAGCTACGAGCAGTACTTC.

The chain combines TRBV6-5 with TRBJ1-3; D not resolved. The CDR3 is 13 amino acids. Germline V gene sequence: CDR1 MNHEY, CDR2 SVGAGI. V lost 4 bases and J 8 bases, leaving 12 bases between the germline ends. The CDR3 protein is CASSSMGRDTIYF. Written as DNA, the CDR3 is TGTGCCAGCAGTTCTATGGGAAGGGACACCATATATTTT.

The V and J genes are TRBV27 and TRBJ1-6, with D maybe TRBD1 (6 bases). This CDR3 has 13 amino acids. The germline V gene encodes CDR1 MNHEY and CDR2 SMNVEV (reference sequence). Trimming took 5 bases from V and 7 from J, leaving 9 bases between them. The DNA of the CDR3 is TGTGCCAGCAGTCAGGACAGAAATTCACCCCTCCACTTT. Translating it yields CASSQDRNSPLHF.

By share of the sample, this clonotype is medium-sized. Compared with germline, one end of the junction differs, possibly owing to a read error. The chain employs TRBV19 and TRBJ2-2, with D possibly TRBD1 on 5 matching bases. Looked up from germline, CDR1 is LNHDA and CDR2 is SQIVND (reference sequence). The CDR3 covers 17 residues. The CDR3 is CASSLEGQFRLNGELFF. The CDR3 region has the DNA TGTGCCAGTAGTCTAGAAGGACAATTCAGGCTGAACGGGGAGCTGTTTTTT.